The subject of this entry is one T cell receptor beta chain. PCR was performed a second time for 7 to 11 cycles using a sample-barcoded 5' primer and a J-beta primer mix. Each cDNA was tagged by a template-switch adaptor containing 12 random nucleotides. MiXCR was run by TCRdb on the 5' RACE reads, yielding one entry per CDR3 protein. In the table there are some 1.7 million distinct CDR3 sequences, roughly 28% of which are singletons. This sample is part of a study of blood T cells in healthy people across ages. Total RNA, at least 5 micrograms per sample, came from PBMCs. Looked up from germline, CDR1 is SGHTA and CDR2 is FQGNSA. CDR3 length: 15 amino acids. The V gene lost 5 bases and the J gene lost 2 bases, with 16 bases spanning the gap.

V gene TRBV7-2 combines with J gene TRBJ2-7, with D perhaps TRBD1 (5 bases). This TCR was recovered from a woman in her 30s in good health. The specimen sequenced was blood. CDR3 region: CASSPWGPKPYEQYF. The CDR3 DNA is TGTGCCAGCAGCCCCTGGGGCCCTAAGCCCTACGAGCAGTACTTC. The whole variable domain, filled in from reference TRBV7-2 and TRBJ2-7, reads GAGVSQSPSNKVTEKGKDVELRCDPISGHTALYWYRQSLGQGLEFLIYFQGNSAPDKSGLPSDRFSAERTGGSVSTLTIQRTQQEDSAVYLCASSPWGPKPYEQYFGPGTRLTVT.